The clone carrying this TCR beta chain occurred a few times. With V trimmed by 4 bases and J by 6 bases, 5 bases remained unmatched. CDR1 is SGHVS and CDR2 is FQNEAQ in the germline V gene. The CDR3 runs to 14 residues. The sample originates from a study of cytomegalovirus exposure and HLA in healthy donors. Generated by immunoSEQ multiplex PCR, the TCRdb table keeps only in-frame clones and is missing some. The sample includes about 120,000 clones, over 75% of them seen just once. The rearrangement uses TRBV7-8 and TRBJ1-5; 8 nucleotides match TRBD1. The sample taken for sequencing was PBMCs. This sequence was found in a woman younger than 45 in good health and CMV-seronegative. The CDR3: CASSSEDRGQPQHF. CDR3 DNA sequence: TGTGCCAGCAGCTCGGAAGACAGGGGTCAGCCCCAGCATTTT. Drawing the rest from reference TRBV7-8 and TRBJ1-5, the complete variable domain is GAGVSQSPRYKVAKRGQDVALRCDPISGHVSLFWYQQALGQGPEFLTYFQNEAQLDKSGLPSDRFFAERPEGSVSTLKIQRTQQEDSAVYLCASSSEDRGQPQHFGDGTRLSIL.